This T cell receptor beta chain stems from a study of blood T cell repertoires in COVID-19. Looking at the study overall: Samples of COVID-19 (acute and convalescent) were obtained from the United States, Italy and Spain. From T cells, B-cell-depleted T cells, or PBMCs came the material, which was cDNA or gDNA.

Original analysis: By means of reference gene primer amplification, nucleated cell counts were estimated. The protocol was immunoSEQ multiplex PCR, while the TCRdb copy is restricted to in-frame clones and leaves out a portion. That table supplies the V and J calls and clone size; D and trimming were determined from the DNA. This table has some 180,000 clones, roughly 88% appearing once. Patients at the Seattle site were enrolled during active infection and followed longitudinally. Germline V lookup: CDR1 MNHEY, CDR2 SMNVEV (reference sequence). Trimming cost V 2 bases and J 6 bases; bases outside gene matches: 8. The CDR3 totals 15 residues.

The sequence was collected from a woman aged 35 to 49 with COVID-19, enrolled during active disease. This chain connects TRBV27 to TRBJ1-2; 8 positions match TRBD1. Sequences were obtained from peripheral blood. As DNA, the CDR3 is TGTGCCAGCAGTTTACTCGGCAGGGGGCCGGATGGCTACACCTTC. Its protein product is CASSLLGRGPDGYTF.